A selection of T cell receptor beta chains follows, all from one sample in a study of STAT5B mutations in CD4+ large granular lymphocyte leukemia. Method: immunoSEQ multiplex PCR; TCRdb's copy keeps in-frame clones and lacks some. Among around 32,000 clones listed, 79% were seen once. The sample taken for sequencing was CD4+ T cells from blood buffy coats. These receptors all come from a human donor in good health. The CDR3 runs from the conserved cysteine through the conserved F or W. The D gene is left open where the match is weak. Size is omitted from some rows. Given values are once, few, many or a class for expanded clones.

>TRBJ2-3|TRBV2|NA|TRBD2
TGTGCCAGCAGGCGTCTAGCGGGGGGGACAGATACGCAGTATTTT
CASRRLAGGTDTQYF
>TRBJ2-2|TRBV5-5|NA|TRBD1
TGTGCCAGCAGACGGACAGGGATTAACACCGGGGAGCTGTTTTTT
CASRRTGINTGELFF
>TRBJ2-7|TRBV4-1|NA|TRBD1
TGCGCCAGCAGCATAGGACAGGGCCTTTTCCCCTACGAGCAGTACTTC
CASSIGQGLFPYEQYF
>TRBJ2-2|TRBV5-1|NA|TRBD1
TGCGCCAGCACCCTCGTTACAGGGGCCCGTGGCGGGGAGCTGTTTTTT
CASTLVTGARGGELFF
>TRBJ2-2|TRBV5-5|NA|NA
TGTGCCAGCAGCTTACGAGCCGGGACGTCGAACACCGGGGAGCTGTTTTTT
CASSLRAGTSNTGELFF
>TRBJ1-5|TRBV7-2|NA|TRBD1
TGTGCCAGCAGTCGGACAGGAGAAGAGGGTCAGCCCCAGCATTTT
CASSRTGEEGQPQHF
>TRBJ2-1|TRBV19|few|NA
TGTGCCACCTCAGGGATCTCCTACAATGAGCAGTTCTTC
CATSGISYNEQFF
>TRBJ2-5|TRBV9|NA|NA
TGTGCCAGCAGCGTAGTTGGGGGGGGGCGAGAGACCCAGTACTTC
CASSVVGGGRETQYF
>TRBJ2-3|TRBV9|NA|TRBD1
TGTGCCAGCAGCGTGACTCCGGGACAGGGGGCGGGAGATACGCAGTATTTT
CASSVTPGQGAGDTQYF
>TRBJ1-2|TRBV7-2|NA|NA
TGTGCCAGCACCCCGGGGACTAACTATGGCTACACCTTC
CASTPGTNYGYTF
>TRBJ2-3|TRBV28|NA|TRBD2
TGTGCCGCCGGGGGACTAGCGGGGGTAGATACGCAGTATTTT
CAAGGLAGVDTQYF
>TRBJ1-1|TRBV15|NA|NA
TGTGCCACCAGCTTTGGCAGGGCGTCCACTGAAGCTTTCTTT
CATSFGRASTEAFF
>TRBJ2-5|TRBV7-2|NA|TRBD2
TGTGCCAGCACCTGGACTAGCGGGCCCGAGACCCAGTACTTC
CASTWTSGPETQYF
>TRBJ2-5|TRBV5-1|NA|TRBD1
TGCGCCAGCAGCTTGCCTCGGGACAGAACAGAAGAGACCCAGTACTTC
CASSLPRDRTEETQYF
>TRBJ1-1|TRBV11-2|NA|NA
TGTGCCAGCAGCTTAGAGGGACGGACTAACACTGAAGCTTTCTTT
CASSLEGRTNTEAFF
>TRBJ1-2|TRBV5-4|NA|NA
TGTGCCAGCAGCTTTGAGGTTGGTGGCTACACCTTC
CASSFEVGGYTF
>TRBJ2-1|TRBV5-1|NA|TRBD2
TGCGCCAGCAGCCCCTGGACTAGCGGGGGGGTCTATGAGCAGTTCTTC
CASSPWTSGGVYEQFF